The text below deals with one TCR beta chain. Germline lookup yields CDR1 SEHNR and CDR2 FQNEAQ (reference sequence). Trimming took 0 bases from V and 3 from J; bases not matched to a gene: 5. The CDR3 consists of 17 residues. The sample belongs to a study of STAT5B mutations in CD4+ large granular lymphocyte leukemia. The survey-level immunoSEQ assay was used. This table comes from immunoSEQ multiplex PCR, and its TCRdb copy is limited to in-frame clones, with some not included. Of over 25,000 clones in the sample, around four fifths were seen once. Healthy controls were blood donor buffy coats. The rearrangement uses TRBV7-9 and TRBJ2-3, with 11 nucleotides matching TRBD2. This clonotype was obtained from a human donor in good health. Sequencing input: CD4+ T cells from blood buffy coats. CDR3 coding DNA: TGTGCCAGCAGCTTAGCTCTGGGACTAGCGGTTACAGATACGCAGTATTTT. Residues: CASSLALGLAVTDTQYF.